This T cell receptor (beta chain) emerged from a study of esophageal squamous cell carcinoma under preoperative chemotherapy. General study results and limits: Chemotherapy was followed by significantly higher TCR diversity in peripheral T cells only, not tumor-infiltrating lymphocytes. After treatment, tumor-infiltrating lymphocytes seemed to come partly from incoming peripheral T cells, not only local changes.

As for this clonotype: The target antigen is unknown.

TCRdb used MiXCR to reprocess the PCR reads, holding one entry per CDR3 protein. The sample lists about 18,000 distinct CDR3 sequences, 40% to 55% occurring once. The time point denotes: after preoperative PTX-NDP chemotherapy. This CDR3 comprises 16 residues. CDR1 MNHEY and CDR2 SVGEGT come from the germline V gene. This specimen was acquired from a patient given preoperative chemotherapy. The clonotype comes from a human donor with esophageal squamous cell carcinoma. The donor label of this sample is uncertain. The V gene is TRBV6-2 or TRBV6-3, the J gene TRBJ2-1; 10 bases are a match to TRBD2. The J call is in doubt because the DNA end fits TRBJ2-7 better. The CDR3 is CASSLASSGSPYEQYF. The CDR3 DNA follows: TGTGCCAGCAGCCTGGCCTCTAGCGGGAGTCCCTACGAGCAGTACTTC.